These 21 T cell receptor beta chains share one sample of origin, sequenced in a study of blood T cells in healthy people across ages (dated by TCRdb to the mid-2010s). Library preparation employed 5' RACE. A second PCR of roughly 7 to 11 cycles was performed with a sample-barcoded 5' primer and a J-beta primer mix. The public sequencing data were trimmed at Q25 with fastp and processed into clonotypes with MiXCR by TCRdb, which kept only in-frame beta chains. Each entry merges the rows of one CDR3 protein and shows their most common DNA and genes. The sample records approximately 2,000,000 distinct CDR3 sequences, approximately 40% of which are singletons. The ten biggest clones cover 20% to 25% of the sample. Sequencing input: blood. Source of these receptors: a human donor in good health.

In the case of this clonotype: Given a much more abundant clone one base away, this may be a read error. The chain couples TRBV12-3 or TRBV12-4 to TRBJ1-2, with a tentative D call TRBD1 (5 bases). This CDR3 spans 16 amino acids. Trimming took 4 bases from V and 8 from J, leaving 23 bases between them. DNA of the CDR3: TGTGCCAGCAGTTGGGTCGGGGTGGACACCCAAGAGGGCTACACCTTC. This codes for CASSWVGVDTQEGYTF.

This clonotype has a handful of counts. The rearrangement joins TRBV29-1 to TRBJ1-2, with unresolved D. Germline V lookup: CDR1 SQVTM, CDR2 ANQGSEA. The length of the CDR3 is 12 residues. V was trimmed by 3 bases and J by 2 bases, leaving 7 bases between them. The CDR3: CSVDLGNYGYTF. DNA of the CDR3: TGCAGCGTTGATTTGGGGAACTATGGCTACACCTTC.

CDR3 sequence reads: CASSLDGGATDTQYF. CDR3 sequence (DNA): TGTGCCAGCAGCTTAGATGGCGGGGCCACAGATACGCAGTATTTT. V is TRBV7-9 and J is TRBJ2-3; possibly TRBD2 for D (6 bases). Per germline, CDR1 SEHNR and CDR2 FQNEAQ (reference sequence). CDR3 size: 15 residues. The V end was cut by 1 base, the J end by 2 bases, with 10 bases between.

This clonotype turned up a few times. The genes are TRBV3-1 and TRBJ2-1; 9 bases agree with TRBD1. This CDR3 is built from 14 residues. J gave up 9 bases and V 5 bases, and 8 bases lay outside the gene matches. Germline V gene lookup returns CDR1 LGHDT and CDR2 YNNKEL (reference sequence). CDR3 sequence: CASSYLGQGGEQFF. CDR3 bases: TGTGCCAGCAGCTATTTGGGACAGGGAGGTGAGCAGTTCTTC.

The genes are TRBV5-1 and TRBJ2-7, with D possibly TRBD2 on 7 matching bases. Looked up from germline, CDR1 is SGHRS and CDR2 is YFSETQ. V was cut by 4 bases and J by 5 bases, with 19 bases left in between. This CDR3 comprises 15 residues. The CDR3 protein is CASSPGGPPGDEQYF. As DNA, the CDR3 is TGCGCCAGCAGCCCGGGGGGCCCTCCGGGAGACGAGCAGTACTTC.

This clonotype has a single count. This chain connects TRBV6-6 to TRBJ1-6; no clear D gene. The CDR3 runs 14 residues. The germline gives CDR1 MNHNY, CDR2 SVGAGI (reference sequence). V was trimmed by 8 bases and J by 10 bases, leaving 18 bases between them. DNA of the CDR3: TGTGCCAGCGGTCCCTCGACGCGGGAGTCACCCCTCCACTTT. Translating gives CASGPSTRESPLHF.

There are a few counts of this clonotype. The V and J genes are TRBV6-5 and TRBJ2-3, with D perhaps matching TRBD2 (5 bases). The germline V and J ends were trimmed by 6 bases and 5 bases, with 15 bases remaining between them. CDR1 is MNHEY and CDR2 is SVGAGI in the germline V gene. CDR3 length: 14 residues. The CDR3 DNA reads TGTGCCAGCAGCCGGGGAGATGTGAAAGATACGCAGTATTTT. This encodes CASSRGDVKDTQYF.

The gene calls are TRBV29-1 and TRBJ1-3; D remains ambiguous. This CDR3 comprises 13 residues. Germline V gene lookup returns CDR1 SQVTM and CDR2 ANQGSEA. The V end was cut by 4 bases, the J end by 2 bases, with 9 bases between. This CDR3 is CSVGRPPGNTIYF. The CDR3 DNA reads as TGCAGCGTTGGCCGCCCTCCTGGAAACACCATATATTTT.

This sequence joins TRBV7-9 and TRBJ2-7, with D hard to call. Germline loops: CDR1 SEHNR, CDR2 FQNEAQ (reference sequence). V was clipped by 3 bases and J by 2 bases, with 8 bases between them. The CDR3 is 13 residues long. In DNA, the CDR3 is TGTGCCAGCAGCTTTGACAACACCTACGAGCAGTACTTC. Translation: CASSFDNTYEQYF. Drawing the rest from reference TRBV7-9 and TRBJ2-7, the complete variable domain is DTGVSQNPRHKITKRGQNVTFRCDPISEHNRLYWYRQTLGQGPEFLTYFQNEAQLEKSRLLSDRFSAERPKGSFSTLEIQRTEQGDSAMYLCASSFDNTYEQYFGPGTRLTVT.

J is TRBJ1-1 and V is TRBV20-1, with a weak D call TRBD1 (6 bases). CDR1 and CDR2 from the germline V gene are DFQATT and SNEGSKA (reference sequence). The CDR3 loop spans 11 amino acids. V was trimmed by 4 bases and J by 11 bases, leaving 14 bases between them. CDR3 loop: CSAMITGGAFF. For the CDR3, the DNA is TGCAGTGCTATGATAACGGGGGGCGCTTTCTTT.

This clonotype was found once. An end of the junction differs from the germline gene, which may be a read error. The chain carries TRBV6-5 and TRBJ1-4; the match to TRBD1 covers 7 bases. The CDR3 length is 14 residues. CDR1 and CDR2 (germline): MNHEY, SVGAGI. The CDR3 here is CASSPQGVGEKLVF. The CDR3 coding sequence is TGTGCCAGCAGCCCTCAGGGGGTTGGGGAAAAACTGGTTTTT.

The sample holds a few counts of this clonotype. The rearrangement uses TRBV12-3 or TRBV12-4 and TRBJ2-5; TRBD2 aligns across 10 bases. J was trimmed by 7 bases and V by 6 bases; bases with no gene match: 11. This CDR3 comprises 15 residues. The CDR3 reads CASSPGLAAISTQYF. The CDR3 DNA follows: TGTGCCAGCAGCCCTGGACTAGCGGCCATCTCGACCCAGTACTTC.

V gene TRBV28 combines with J gene TRBJ1-2; D is unclear. Germline CDR1 MDHEN, CDR2 SYDVKM. Trimming shortened V by 3 bases and J by 4 bases, and 9 bases separated the two germline ends. The CDR3 is 13 amino acids. CDR3 sequence: CASSLKVTYGYTF. In nucleotides, the CDR3 is TGTGCCAGCAGTTTGAAGGTGACCTATGGCTACACCTTC.

V and J are TRBV28 and TRBJ2-1; D gene uncertain. CDR1 is MDHEN and CDR2 is SYDVKM in the germline V gene. This CDR3 has 12 residues. V gave up 2 bases and J gave up 9 bases, with 8 bases separating them. The DNA of the CDR3 is TGTGCCAGCAGTTTAAGTTCAAGTGAGCAGTTCTTC. Translated: CASSLSSSEQFF.

This clonotype came up a few times. This chain links TRBV5-5 with TRBJ2-7, with 8 bases identical to TRBD2. This CDR3 comprises 15 residues. With 4 bases clipped from V and 3 bases from J, the junction kept 9 bases outside the gene matches. In germline, CDR1 is SGHKS, CDR2 YYEKEE (reference sequence). The CDR3 reads CASSVAGTRLYEQYF. The CDR3 coding sequence is TGTGCCAGCAGCGTGGCCGGGACTAGACTCTACGAGCAGTACTTC.

This clonotype turned up a few times. This sequence joins TRBV29-1 and TRBJ1-5; D is uncertain. V dropped 5 bases and J dropped 4 bases, with 9 bases sitting between them. The length of the CDR3 is 12 residues. Looked up from germline, CDR1 is SQVTM and CDR2 is ANQGSEA. CDR3 DNA sequence: TGCAGCGTTTCTGGAGCTAATCAGCCCCAGCATTTT. It is translated as CSVSGANQPQHF.

The V and J genes are TRBV20-1 and TRBJ2-3; 10 nucleotides align to TRBD1. Losses at the gene ends were 5 bases for V and 5 bases for J; bases not matched to a gene: 7. This CDR3 is 14 amino acids long. Per the germline V gene, CDR1 is DFQATT and CDR2 is SNEGSKA (reference sequence). CDR3 sequence reads: CSASTGGGLDTQYF. DNA of the CDR3: TGCAGTGCTTCGACAGGGGGCGGTTTAGATACGCAGTATTTT.

This clonotype was counted a single time. The CDR3 does not close with the conserved phenylalanine or tryptophan, likely indicating a read error. The genes are TRBV20-1 and TRBJ2-1, with D perhaps being TRBD1 or TRBD2 (6 bases each). V lost 5 bases to trimming and J lost 5 bases, with 19 bases between them. Germline V gene sequence: CDR1 DFQATT, CDR2 SNEGSKA (reference sequence). This CDR3 is built from 15 residues. The CDR3: CSADAGHLQDNEQFL. For the CDR3, the DNA is TGCAGTGCTGACGCGGGACACCTGCAGGACAATGAGCAGTTCTTA.

This clonotype was seen a handful of times. The chain employs TRBV7-8 and TRBJ1-5; a weak D match, TRBD1 (6 bases). The CDR3 totals 17 residues. Germline V gene data show CDR1 as SGHVS and CDR2 as FQNEAQ. The V gene lost 1 base and the J gene lost 5 bases, with 18 bases spanning the gap. CDR3 DNA sequence: TGTGCCAGCAGCTTAGGTGCGGCAGGGGATTTTCATCAGCCCCAGCATTTT. Its translation: CASSLGAAGDFHQPQHF.

This clonotype was found once. V is TRBV20-1 and J is TRBJ2-1, with a weak D call TRBD2 (5 bases). V was shortened by 0 bases and J by 9 bases, with 15 bases between the two germline ends. CDR1 is DFQATT, CDR2 SNEGSKA, per germline (reference sequence). This CDR3 comprises 14 residues. CDR3 residues: CSARDRVSRGEQFF. Here the CDR3 DNA reads TGCAGTGCTAGAGATCGGGTCAGCCGGGGTGAGCAGTTCTTC.

Points on this clonotype: A junction boundary mismatches the germline segment, possibly from a read error. This chain's CDR3 is CASGLAGGNTGELFF. CDR3 bases: TGCGCCAGCGGTCTAGCGGGGGGAAACACCGGGGAGCTGTTTTTT. This sequence joins TRBV13 and TRBJ2-2; 11 nucleotides align to TRBD2. Germline lookup yields CDR1 PRHDT and CDR2 FYEKMQ (reference sequence). The CDR3 has 15 residues.